This T cell receptor (beta chain) appears in the sequencing data of a study of identical twins. Study observations and caveats: While abundant cord blood beta clonotypes carried fewer insertions, memory repertoires showed no such pattern.

Via MiXCR, TCRdb re-called the 5' RACE reads, giving one row per CDR3 protein. The data contain some 1,600,000 distinct CDR3 sequences, roughly 35% of them seen just once; the ten biggest clones take up about 0.25%. The V gene's germline CDR1 is MNHEY and CDR2 SMNVEV (reference sequence). The V and J ends lost 0 bases and 2 bases respectively, with 26 bases between them. There are 21 residues in the CDR3. In the case of this clonotype: Its cognate antigen is unknown.

The sample taken for sequencing was cord blood. The clonotype was recovered from a newborn girl in good health. The chain links TRBV27 to TRBJ2-1; maybe TRBD2 (7 bases). The CDR3 loop is CASSLSEHRPKGGGTYNEQFF. The CDR3 DNA follows: TGTGCCAGCAGTTTATCGGAACACAGACCCAAAGGGGGAGGGACCTACAATGAGCAGTTCTTC.